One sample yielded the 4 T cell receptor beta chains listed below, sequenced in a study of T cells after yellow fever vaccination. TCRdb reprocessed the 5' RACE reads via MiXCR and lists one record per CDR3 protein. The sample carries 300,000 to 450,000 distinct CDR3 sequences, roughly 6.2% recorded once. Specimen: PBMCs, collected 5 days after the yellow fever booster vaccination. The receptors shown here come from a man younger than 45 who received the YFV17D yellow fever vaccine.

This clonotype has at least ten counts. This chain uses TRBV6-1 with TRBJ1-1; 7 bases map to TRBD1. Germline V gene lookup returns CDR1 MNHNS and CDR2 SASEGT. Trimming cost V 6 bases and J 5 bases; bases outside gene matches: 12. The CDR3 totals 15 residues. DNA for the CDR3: TGTGCCAGCAGGCCCAGTCTACAGGGGTCGACTGAAGCTTTCTTT. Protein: CASRPSLQGSTEAFF.

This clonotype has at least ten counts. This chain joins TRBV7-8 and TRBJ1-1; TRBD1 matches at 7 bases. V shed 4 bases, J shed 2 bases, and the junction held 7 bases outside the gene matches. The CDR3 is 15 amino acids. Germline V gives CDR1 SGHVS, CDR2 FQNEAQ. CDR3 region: CASSSRDSKNTEAFF. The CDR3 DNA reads TGTGCCAGCAGCTCCCGGGACAGTAAAAACACTGAAGCTTTCTTT.

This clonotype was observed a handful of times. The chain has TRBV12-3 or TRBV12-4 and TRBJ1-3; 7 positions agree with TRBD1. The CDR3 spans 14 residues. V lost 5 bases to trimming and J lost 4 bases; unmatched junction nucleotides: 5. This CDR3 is CASSQQGKGNTIYF. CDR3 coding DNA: TGTGCCAGCAGTCAACAGGGGAAAGGAAACACCATATATTTT.

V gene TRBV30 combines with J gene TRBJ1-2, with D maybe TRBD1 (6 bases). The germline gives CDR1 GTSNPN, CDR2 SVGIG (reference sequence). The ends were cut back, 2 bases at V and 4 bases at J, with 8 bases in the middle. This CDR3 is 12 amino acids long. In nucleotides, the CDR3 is TGTGCCTGGAGTAGACAGGCCTATGGCTACACCTTC. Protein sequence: CAWSRQAYGYTF.